Below, 14 T cell receptor beta chains from the same sample are listed, as sequenced in a study of a mutant IDH1 vaccine in newly diagnosed glioma. Data came from immunoSEQ multiplex PCR; TCRdb stores just in-frame clones and leaves some out. The data show some 130,000 clones, with 80% seen just once and under 5.5% held by the top ten. Time point: week 11, during vaccination. Every vaccine dose comprised 300 ug of mutant IDH1 20-mer peptide plus topical imiquimod. Their antigens are not known. The sample was PBMCs, taken from a glioma patient whose treatment included an IDH1 peptide vaccine. These receptors all stem from a man aged 35-49 years with glioma.

The genes are TRBV2 and TRBJ2-6; a weak D match, TRBD2 (5 bases). The CDR3 consists of 16 residues. Germline V gene lookup returns CDR1 SNHLY and CDR2 FYNNEI. Trimming cost V 8 bases and J 0 bases, with 14 bases left between them. The CDR3: CASPRGSTSGANVLTF. CDR3 nucleotide sequence: TGTGCCAGCCCCCGGGGTTCGACCTCTGGGGCCAACGTCCTGACTTTC.

The V and J genes are TRBV5-5 and TRBJ2-1, with TRBD2 matching 12 bases. The CDR3 contains 18 residues. Germline CDR1 is SGHKS and CDR2 is YYEKEE (reference sequence). V lost 0 bases to trimming and J lost 6 bases; unmatched junction nucleotides: 10. Here the CDR3 reads CASSLATSGGRLVNEQFF. The DNA of the CDR3 is TGTGCCAGCAGCTTGGCGACTAGCGGGGGCCGGCTTGTCAATGAGCAGTTCTTC.

This clone has only a few counts. The gene calls are TRBV13 and TRBJ2-7, with D possibly matching TRBD2 (6 bases). V lost 7 bases to trimming and J lost 1 base, with 11 bases between them. This CDR3 contains 13 residues. Per germline, CDR1 PRHDT and CDR2 FYEKMQ (reference sequence). CDR3 loop: CASTPSGSYEQYF. The CDR3 DNA sequence: TGTGCCAGCACCCCCAGCGGGTCCTACGAGCAGTACTTC.

V and J are TRBV6-4 and TRBJ2-5, with no clear D. Deletions cut 5 bases from V and 5 bases from J, with 12 bases between. The CDR3 runs 13 residues. CDR1 and CDR2 from the germline V gene are MRHNA and SNTAGT. The CDR3 DNA reads as TGTGCCAGCAGTCCCCGGGCTGGGGAGACCCAGTACTTC. Amino acid sequence: CASSPRAGETQYF.

The chain carries TRBV30 and TRBJ1-2, with a weak D call TRBD1 (6 bases). This CDR3 contains 13 residues. V dropped 6 bases and J dropped 8 bases, with 19 bases sitting between them. Germline V CDR1 and CDR2: GTSNPN, SVGIG (reference sequence). The DNA for the CDR3 is TGTGCCTGTAGGGGGGGGGCCCGGTCCGGCTACACCTTC. It specifies CACRGGARSGYTF.

This clone was picked up many times. This rearrangement joins TRBV6-1 to TRBJ2-2; 8 bases map to TRBD2. V lost 7 bases and J lost 5; bases outside the gene matches: 9. The CDR3 totals 15 residues. Germline V gives CDR1 MNHNS, CDR2 SASEGT. CDR3 nucleotides: TGTGCCAGCACCTCAAGCGGGAGAACGACCGGGGAGCTGTTTTTT. Amino acids: CASTSSGRTTGELFF.

This clone was detected only a few times. V is TRBV29-1 and J is TRBJ1-1, with D possibly TRBD1 on 6 matching bases. Trimming removed 6 bases at V and 9 bases at J, with 14 bases between. Looked up from germline, CDR1 is SQVTM and CDR2 is ANQGSEA. This CDR3 contains 11 residues. The CDR3 bases are TGCAGCGTGAACAGGGATAGGAAAGCTTTCTTT. Translation: CSVNRDRKAFF.

This sequence joins TRBV6-6 and TRBJ1-5; TRBD1 is a possible D gene (6 bases). The CDR3 totals 15 residues. From germline, CDR1 is MNHNY and CDR2 SVGAGI (reference sequence). Between the trimmed V and J ends, which lost 6 bases and 4 bases, there was a span of 16 bases. The CDR3 spells CASSAGPRGNQPQHF. CDR3 DNA: TGTGCCAGCAGCGCCGGGCCCAGGGGAAATCAGCCCCAGCATTTT.

This chain connects TRBV4-3 to TRBJ1-2; possible D gene TRBD1, 6 bases. This CDR3 is built from 15 residues. With 0 bases removed from V and 2 bases from J, the gap between germline ends came to 10 bases. Germline assignment: CDR1 LGHNA and CDR2 YSLEER. CDR3 loop: CASSQDRGFNYGYTF. The CDR3 DNA reads as TGCGCCAGCAGCCAAGACAGGGGTTTCAACTATGGCTACACCTTC.

The J gene is TRBJ1-4, the V gene TRBV14, with D possibly matching TRBD1 (5 bases). CDR1 and CDR2 (germline): SGHDN, FVKESK. There are 16 residues in the CDR3. Trimming removed 0 bases at V and 3 bases at J, with 11 bases between. CDR3: CASSQELAGPNEKLFF. In DNA form, the CDR3 reads TGTGCCAGCAGCCAAGAATTGGCAGGGCCTAATGAAAAACTGTTTTTT.

This clone was found once. The V call is TRBV6-1, the J call TRBJ1-5; the D gene is possibly TRBD1 (5 bases). The CDR3 extends over 15 amino acids. With 6 bases removed from V and 2 bases from J, the gap between germline ends came to 14 bases. Germline values: CDR1 MNHNS, CDR2 SASEGT. The CDR3 DNA follows: TGTGCCAGCAGCACCCTTGGGACGGGCAATCAGCCCCAGCATTTT. Its translation: CASSTLGTGNQPQHF.

J is TRBJ2-1 and V is TRBV6-4; D is unclear. CDR3 length: 14 residues. Trimming stripped 3 bases from V and 5 bases from J, with 11 bases between. Germline assignment: CDR1 MRHNA and CDR2 SNTAGT. CDR3 residues: CASSERAADNEQFF. For the CDR3, the DNA is TGTGCCAGCAGTGAAAGGGCAGCTGACAATGAGCAGTTCTTC.

The rearrangement uses TRBV2 and TRBJ2-3, with TRBD1 matching 9 bases. This CDR3 region has 16 residues. The germline V gene has CDR1 SNHLY and CDR2 FYNNEI. Trimming cost V 6 bases and J 1 base; bases outside gene matches: 8. The CDR3 spells CASSKDRGIRTDTQYF. CDR3 nucleotides: TGTGCCAGCAGCAAAGACAGGGGGATTCGCACAGATACGCAGTATTTT.

The genes are TRBV30 and TRBJ2-1; a weak D match, TRBD2 (7 bases). The CDR3 is 13 residues long. Between the trimmed V and J ends, which lost 5 bases and 4 bases, there was a span of 12 bases. Per the germline V gene, CDR1 is GTSNPN and CDR2 is SVGIG (reference sequence). The CDR3 protein is CAWAGARYNEQFF. The CDR3 region has the DNA TGTGCCTGGGCGGGGGCTAGATACAATGAGCAGTTCTTC.